The 17 T cell receptor beta chains reported below all come from one sample, sequenced in a study of T cell clones after liver transplantation. Generated by immunoSEQ multiplex PCR, the TCRdb table keeps only in-frame clones and is missing some. This sample has 95,000 to 130,000 clones; about nine tenths occur once, and the top ten carry roughly 0.83%. Sequences were derived from CD4+ T cells from blood, sampled 12 months after liver transplant. The receptors derive from a human patient who received a liver transplant. Some T cells may have originated in the graft donor.

This chain's CDR3 is CAWTTGAASGNTIYF. The CDR3 DNA is TGTGCCTGGACCACGGGGGCGGCCTCTGGAAACACCATATATTTT. This chain links TRBV30 with TRBJ1-3; maybe TRBD1 (6 bases). Germline loops: CDR1 GTSNPN, CDR2 SVGIG (reference sequence). V dropped 4 bases and J dropped 0 bases, with 13 bases sitting between them. The CDR3 consists of 15 residues.

J is TRBJ2-3 and V is TRBV7-8, with 7 bases that match TRBD2. V trimming: 5 bases; J trimming: 8 bases; junction bases outside the gene matches: 10. Germline V gene sequence: CDR1 SGHVS, CDR2 FQNEAQ. This CDR3 is built from 14 residues. The CDR3 reads CASSPGLDGVTQYF. CDR3 in DNA: TGTGCCAGCAGCCCCGGACTAGACGGGGTTACGCAGTATTTT.

The V call is TRBV2, the J call TRBJ2-1; a possible D gene is TRBD2 (6 bases). V gave up 5 bases and J gave up 5 bases, with 13 bases separating them. The CDR3 has 14 residues. CDR1 is SNHLY and CDR2 is FYNNEI in the germline V gene. The CDR3 here is CASSREVINNEQFF. The CDR3 coding sequence is TGTGCCAGCAGTAGGGAGGTAATTAACAATGAGCAGTTCTTC.

The chain couples TRBV23-1 to TRBJ2-7, with 7 positions matching TRBD2. TRBV23-1 is designated an ORF whose function remains uncertain. Trimming cost V 11 bases and J 5 bases; bases outside gene matches: 12. The length of the CDR3 is 13 residues. This CDR3 reads CAVSKGSGNEQYF. The CDR3 nucleotides read TGCGCCGTTTCGAAGGGCAGCGGGAACGAGCAGTACTTC.

The CDR3 region is CASSLFDQETQYF. The DNA for the CDR3 is TGTGCCAGCTCACTTTTTGACCAAGAGACCCAGTACTTC. The chain joins TRBV18 to TRBJ2-5; D gene unclear. Germline V gives CDR1 KGHSH, CDR2 LQKENI. The CDR3 loop spans 13 amino acids. Trimming left V 4 bases short and J 0 bases short, with 6 bases between.

The rearrangement joins TRBV6-6 to TRBJ1-3, with 7 bases identical to TRBD1. V was pared by 5 bases and J by 2 bases, with 9 bases of the junction left unmatched. Germline V lookup: CDR1 MNHNY, CDR2 SVGAGI (reference sequence). The CDR3 spans 16 residues. The CDR3 sequence is CASSGRDRDAGNTIYF. The CDR3 DNA reads TGTGCCAGCAGTGGCCGGGACAGAGACGCTGGAAACACCATATATTTT.

V usage is TRBV29-1 and J usage is TRBJ2-7, with 9 bases matching TRBD1. Germline V gives CDR1 SQVTM, CDR2 ANQGSEA. The CDR3 has 13 amino acids. The DNA of the CDR3 is TGCAGTTGGCGACGGACAGGGGATTACGAGCAGTACTTC. It specifies CSWRRTGDYEQYF.

This chain joins TRBV5-1 and TRBJ1-1; maybe TRBD1 (5 bases). The CDR3 consists of 15 residues. V lost 4 bases and J lost 4, with 17 bases in between. Germline CDR1 is SGHRS and CDR2 is YFSETQ. CDR3 in DNA: TGCGCCAGCAGCACCGCTCCAGGGTCACGCACTGAAGCTTTCTTT. Translation gives CASSTAPGSRTEAFF.

CDR3 sequence reads: CASSQTLAGDREQYF. DNA of the CDR3: TGTGCCAGCAGCCAAACCTTAGCGGGAGATCGCGAGCAGTACTTC. The V gene is TRBV9, the J gene TRBJ2-7; 9 bases line up with TRBD2. Trimming took 4 bases from V and 6 from J; bases not matched to a gene: 11. CDR1 is SGDLS, CDR2 YYNGEE, per germline. The length of the CDR3 is 15 residues.

The chain links TRBV13 to TRBJ2-1, with TRBD1 matching 8 bases. The CDR3 has 13 residues. Germline-derived CDR1 and CDR2 are PRHDT and FYEKMQ (reference sequence). V lost 7 bases, J lost 7 bases, and 6 bases stayed unmatched. CDR3 amino acids: CASNDGQGNEQFF. The CDR3 region has the DNA TGTGCCAGCAACGACGGACAGGGAAATGAGCAGTTCTTC. Supplemented by reference TRBV13 and TRBJ2-1, the full variable domain reads AAGVIQSPRHLIKEKRETATLKCYPIPRHDTVYWYQQGPGQDPQFLISFYEKMQSDKGSIPDRFSAQQFSDYHSELNMSSLELGDSALYFCASNDGQGNEQFFGPGTRLTVL.

This rearrangement joins TRBV7-2 to TRBJ2-5, with 7 bases fitting TRBD1. After removal of 5 bases from V and 5 bases from J, the junction contained 5 bases not matched to a gene. The CDR3 is 13 amino acids. Germline CDR1 and CDR2: SGHTA and FQGNSA. The CDR3: CASSATGSETQYF. DNA of the CDR3: TGTGCCAGCAGCGCGACAGGGTCGGAGACCCAGTACTTC.

This rearrangement joins TRBV2 to TRBJ1-1, with D unresolved. Germline CDR1 is SNHLY and CDR2 is FYNNEI. This CDR3 contains 12 residues. V lost 5 bases and J lost 4, with 8 bases in between. The CDR3 DNA reads TGTGCCAGCAGTCCGCAGAGCACTGAAGCTTTCTTT. Its translation is CASSPQSTEAFF.

The J gene is TRBJ2-7, the V gene TRBV6-5; 10 bases line up with TRBD2. With V trimmed by 5 bases and J by 8 bases, 12 bases remained unmatched. The CDR3 has 15 residues. Germline lookup yields CDR1 MNHEY and CDR2 SVGAGI. CDR3 in DNA: TGTGCCAGCAGTCGTACTAGCGGGGTCCTTAATCAGCAGTACTTC. It translates to CASSRTSGVLNQQYF.

This rearrangement joins TRBV10-3 to TRBJ2-5; D tentatively reads TRBD1 or TRBD2 (7 bases each). The CDR3 spans 12 residues. CDR1 and CDR2 (germline): ENHRY, SYGVKD. V lost 11 bases and J 7 bases, leaving 17 bases between the germline ends. CDR3 coding DNA: TGTGCCGCTAGTGACAGGGAGGGGACCCAGTACTTC. It codes for CAASDREGTQYF.

The chain has TRBV12-5 and TRBJ1-1, with 9 nucleotides matching TRBD1. The CDR3 covers 21 residues. V was clipped by 1 base and J by 3 bases; unmatched bases: 21. Germline V CDR1 and CDR2: LGHNT, FRNRAP. CDR3 protein: CASGLGPGQGLPVVSYTEAFF. CDR3 nucleotide sequence: TGTGCTAGTGGTTTGGGACCGGGACAGGGCCTTCCCGTGGTGTCATACACTGAAGCTTTCTTT.

This clone was detected a few times. V is TRBV5-1 and J is TRBJ2-4; D is ambiguous. The CDR3 extends over 13 amino acids. Germline lookup yields CDR1 SGHRS and CDR2 YFSETQ. With 4 bases removed from V and 6 bases from J, the gap between germline ends came to 11 bases. The CDR3 reads CASSPYVGNIQYF. CDR3 nucleotide sequence: TGCGCCAGCAGCCCTTATGTGGGAAACATTCAGTACTTC.

The chain employs TRBV5-1 and TRBJ2-5; D is unclear. CDR3 size: 15 residues. Germline V gene lookup returns CDR1 SGHRS and CDR2 YFSETQ. Trimming took off 4 bases at V and 1 base at J, with 14 bases between the two ends. The CDR3 sequence is CASSPYSSSQETQYF. DNA of the CDR3: TGCGCCAGCAGCCCCTATAGTAGCTCCCAAGAGACCCAGTACTTC.